This T cell receptor (beta chain) was documented in a study of response to subunit inactivated influenza vaccine. General study results and limits: The study's authors posited that every seasonal influenza vaccination enlists few new T cells.

Concerning this clonotype: Antigen unknown.

The V gene's germline CDR1 is SEHNR and CDR2 FQNEAQ (reference sequence). The ends were cut back, 6 bases at V and 1 base at J, with 17 bases in the middle. The CDR3 runs 16 residues. One entry per CDR3 protein results from TCRdb running MiXCR on the RT-PCR reads. The sample holds roughly 670,000 distinct CDR3 sequences; less than 15% are singletons and the top ten take 7.5% to 9%. The chain combines TRBV7-9 with TRBJ2-3; maybe TRBD1 (6 bases). This receptor was taken from a man aged 50-59 years who received an inactivated influenza vaccine. This specimen was PBMCs from blood, taken 14 to 15 days before vaccination. CDR3: CASSPGTGMGTDTQYF. The CDR3 nucleotides read TGTGCCAGCAGTCCCGGAACAGGGATGGGCACAGATACGCAGTATTTT.